The rows below give T cell receptor beta chains drawn from one sample of a study of blood T cell repertoires in COVID-19. Produced via immunoSEQ multiplex PCR; TCRdb's table is partial and in-frame only. The sample lists 250,000 to 300,000 clones, over 75% occurring once. Material for sequencing was PBMCs or T cells enriched from blood (not recorded which). The receptors come from a woman aged 30 to 39 who had recovered from COVID-19. Both conserved end residues are part of each CDR3. The D gene is left open where the match is weak. Clone size is given for some rows only: seen once, a few or many times, or a class if the clone is expanded.

j_call: TRBJ2-7
d_call: NA
v_call: TRBV6-5
clone_size: NA
cdr3_nt: TGTGCCAGCAGTTACGGGCAGTCGGACTACGAGCAGTACTTC
cdr3_aa: CASSYGQSDYEQYF

j_call: TRBJ2-7
d_call: TRBD1
v_call: TRBV29-1
clone_size: NA
cdr3_nt: TGCAGCGTTGTGTTCCGGCAGGGGGCTTACGAGCAGTACTTC
cdr3_aa: CSVVFRQGAYEQYF

j_call: TRBJ2-2
d_call: TRBD2
v_call: TRBV30
clone_size: NA
cdr3_nt: TGTGCCTGGATAGGGATTGGGACTAGCGGGAGTAACACCGGGGAGCTGTTTTTT
cdr3_aa: CAWIGIGTSGSNTGELFF

j_call: TRBJ1-1
d_call: TRBD1
v_call: TRBV7-6
clone_size: once
cdr3_nt: TGTGCCAGCAGCCCCCTATCCGGGACAGGGGGCCCTGAAGCTTTCTTT
cdr3_aa: CASSPLSGTGGPEAFF

j_call: TRBJ1-5
d_call: NA
v_call: TRBV6-1
clone_size: NA
cdr3_nt: TGTGCCAGCAGTGAAATGACGGGGGGCATCAATCAGCCCCAGCATTTT
cdr3_aa: CASSEMTGGINQPQHF

j_call: TRBJ2-3
d_call: TRBD2
v_call: TRBV10-3
clone_size: NA
cdr3_nt: TGTGCCACCGGGACTAGCGGCACAGATACGCAGTATTTT
cdr3_aa: CATGTSGTDTQYF

j_call: TRBJ2-1
d_call: TRBD1
v_call: TRBV2
clone_size: NA
cdr3_nt: TGTGCCAGCAGCCCTCCGGGACAGATACAAAATGAGCAGTTCTTC
cdr3_aa: CASSPPGQIQNEQFF

j_call: TRBJ2-1
d_call: NA
v_call: TRBV14
clone_size: NA
cdr3_nt: TGTGCCAGCAGCCTAAGACTTACGACCTACAATGAGCAGTTCTTC
cdr3_aa: CASSLRLTTYNEQFF

j_call: TRBJ2-1
d_call: NA
v_call: TRBV5-1
clone_size: NA
cdr3_nt: TGCGCCAGCAGCAGGGACAGGGGGCTAGCGGGAGGGCCTAGCCATGAGCAGTTCTTC
cdr3_aa: CASSRDRGLAGGPSHEQFF

j_call: TRBJ1-1
d_call: TRBD1
v_call: TRBV9
clone_size: NA
cdr3_nt: TGTGCCAGCAGCGGGGGTAGCTGGACAGGGAGCACTGAAGCTTTCTTT
cdr3_aa: CASSGGSWTGSTEAFF

j_call: TRBJ2-2
d_call: NA
v_call: TRBV19
clone_size: NA
cdr3_nt: TGTGCCAGTAGTTTCCGCAGGGGAGTCAACACCGGGGAGCTGTTTTTT
cdr3_aa: CASSFRRGVNTGELFF